These T cell receptor beta chains were read from a single sample in a study of cytomegalovirus exposure and HLA in healthy donors. The repertoire was sequenced with immunoSEQ multiplex PCR; TCRdb's copy has only in-frame clones and lacks some. This sample has around 100,000 clones; roughly 70% occur once, and the top ten carry 0.85% to 0.9%. Sequenced: PBMCs. The receptor set was obtained from a woman in her 30s in good health and CMV-seronegative. Both conserved end residues are trimmed from each CDR3.

v_gene	CDR3aa
TRBV29-1	SVGGGGT
TRBV6-5	ASSYEGKQPQH
TRBV6-5	ASIPEKNTEAF
TRBV5-1	ASSLAPKTGETEAF
TRBV30	AWSVLGYSRHTDTQY
TRBV29-1	SVGGQGVYQNIQY
TRBV30	AWSGTGFYGYT
TRBV6-1	ASSEAFDTGELF
TRBV15	ATSRDLQGLGYT
TRBV30	AWRGDRGIGEAF
TRBV9	ASSVTSSYRDRRVRGYT
TRBV10-3	AISDKGGGEQY
TRBV12-2	ASRKTGSGSFAKNIQY
TRBV12-5	ASVSLGGEETQY
TRBV15	ATSRDWGGVAEKLF
TRBV30	AWSVHRGPGYT
TRBV29-1	SGTGTGVDGELF
TRBV6-6	ASSYTGLGGYT
TRBV27	ASMADTLDYNEQF
TRBV4-1	ASSPSSLGDRDFYGYT
TRBV30	AWSVGTGYEQY
TRBV27	ASSLTPENTEAF
TRBV5-1	ASSLAGSYNEQF
TRBV7-2	ASSRMTGVNEQF
TRBV7-6	ASTTRTGGLNTEAF
TRBV2	ASLDTLWGYGYT
TRBV18	ASSPSLQGTNYGYT
TRBV5-1	ASSRAGTGELF
TRBV30	AWSVTRTGNTIY
TRBV25-1	ASRDGLAGPPGAQY
TRBV30	AWSSGRAEQF
TRBV20-1	SAGRGQPQH
TRBV18	ASSRASNQPQH
TRBV25-1	ASSADQAQSSGNTIY
TRBV10-2	ASRARADTEAF
TRBV6-6	ASSSPGSNSPLH
TRBV5-6	ASSLRDYGYT
TRBV11-2	ASSAGQGLKAF
TRBV5-4	ASSSPSGRMDEQF
TRBV15	ATSRVTRGAGELF
TRBV11-2	ASSLTEDNGYT
TRBV9	ASSVETGGTEAF
TRBV6-6	ASSSRELRGYT
TRBV11-3	ASSMDSLSGTEAF
TRBV19	ASSIAVTFTTEAF
TRBV6-5	ASSYGDRAHVLT
TRBV29-1	SVERGSGGSDTQY
TRBV15	ATSREASQVYNEQF
TRBV5-1	ASSLYLGGYSYEQY
TRBV27	ASSLSQVASGYT
TRBV27	ASSFVGVPGVTDTQY
TRBV28	ASRIDSGSGVTEAF
TRBV4-2	ASSPPDQRDTQY
TRBV7-6	ASSLTGADEQY
TRBV7-8	ASSLATSLGPGMNTEAF